This T cell receptor beta chain was observed in a study of T-cell reconstitution after alpha-beta-depleted transplantation in children. V lost 4 bases and J 0 bases, leaving 11 bases between the germline ends. The CDR3 consists of 15 residues. Germline V CDR1 and CDR2: SGHRS, YFSETQ. This clonotype was counted a few times. Preparation of the TCRbeta library used unique molecular identifiers. One entry per CDR3 protein results from TCRdb running MiXCR on the PCR reads. The sample lists 440,000 or so distinct CDR3 sequences, 43% occurring once. The TCR comes from a girl aged 2 to 9 with aplastic anemia, due to receive a stem cell transplant. Specimen: PBMCs, collected before TCRalphabeta/CD19-depleted stem cell transplant. The V call is TRBV5-1, the J call TRBJ1-5; the D gene is possibly TRBD1 (5 bases). Written as DNA, the CDR3 is TGCGCCAGCAGCATCGACAGCTATAGCAATCAGCCCCAGCATTTT. This gives the protein CASSIDSYSNQPQHF. Full variable domain (rest looked up from reference TRBV5-1 and TRBJ1-5): KAGVTQTPRYLIKTRGQQVTLSCSPISGHRSVSWYQQTPGQGLQFLFEYFSETQRNKGNFPGRFSGRQFSNSRSEMNVSTLELGDSALYLCASSIDSYSNQPQHFGDGTRLSIL.